This T cell receptor (beta chain) was sequenced for a study of vaccination and CD4 T cells after COVID-19. Treatment meaning: approximately nine-day PBMC culture with coronavirus spike peptide pools or control peptides (ViraFEST assay). An unexposed donor provided the CD4+ T cells, which were collected before the COVID-19 pandemic (2011-2018). Once obtained from cultured CD4+ T cells, the DNA was sequenced using the Oncomine TCR Beta short-read assay. TCRdb reanalysed the PCR reads using MiXCR and keeps one entry per CDR3 protein. The sample has 550 to 850 distinct CDR3 sequences; approximately 10% are singletons. The CDR3 sequence is 16 residues long. Losses at the gene ends were 5 bases for V and 0 bases for J; bases not matched to a gene: 10. From germline, CDR1 is SGDLS and CDR2 YYNGEE. A note on this clonotype: Its specificity is unknown.

The sample was CD4+ T cells from blood, cultured in vitro. The source is a human donor in good health. The chain couples TRBV9 to TRBJ1-1; TRBD1 matches at 7 bases. The CDR3 DNA reads TGTGCCAGCAGTGCATCAGGGGGAACACTGAACACTGAAGCTTTCTTT. Protein: CASSASGGTLNTEAFF.